These 21 T cell receptor beta chains were sequenced from one sample in a study of cytomegalovirus exposure and HLA in healthy donors. 13 Jbeta primers and 60 Vbeta primers were used for the PCR. Data came from immunoSEQ multiplex PCR; TCRdb stores just in-frame clones and leaves some out. The profile shows 150,000 or so clones, roughly 77% of them singletons. Material for sequencing was PBMCs. These receptors were obtained from a man younger than 45 in good health and CMV-seropositive.

The chain joins TRBV15 to TRBJ1-5; maybe TRBD1 (5 bases). From germline, CDR1 is LNHNV and CDR2 YYDKDF (reference sequence). The CDR3 has 15 amino acids. The V and J ends lost 0 bases and 3 bases respectively, with 9 bases between them. The CDR3 region is CATSRDDSLNQPQHF. In DNA form, the CDR3 reads TGTGCCACCAGCAGAGACGACAGTCTCAATCAGCCCCAGCATTTT.

The chain carries TRBV5-4 and TRBJ1-1, with a possible D match to TRBD1 (5 bases). CDR3 length: 15 residues. Germline CDR1 SGHNT, CDR2 YYREEE (reference sequence). Trimming removed 0 bases from V and 3 bases from J, with 12 bases in between. DNA of the CDR3: TGTGCCAGCAGCTTGGCGCGGCGGGGGGACACTGAAGCTTTCTTT. Amino acid sequence: CASSLARRGDTEAFF. Combining the CDR3 with reference TRBV5-4 and TRBJ1-1 gives the whole variable domain ETGVTQSPTHLIKTRGQQVTLRCSSQSGHNTVSWYQQALGQGPQFIFQYYREEENGRGNFPPRFSGLQFPNYSSELNVNALELDDSALYLCASSLARRGDTEAFFGQGTRLTVV.

V gene TRBV11-2 combines with J gene TRBJ2-1; possibly TRBD1 for D (6 bases). This CDR3 has 13 residues. Per the germline V gene, CDR1 is SGHAT and CDR2 is FQNNGV. V lost 0 bases, J lost 7 bases, and 7 bases lay in between. The CDR3 protein is CASSLDRGNEQFF. The DNA for the CDR3 is TGTGCCAGCAGCTTAGACAGGGGTAATGAGCAGTTCTTC.

The chain links TRBV5-6 to TRBJ2-2; 8 nucleotides agree with TRBD1. Per germline, CDR1 SGHDT and CDR2 YYEEEE. CDR3 length: 16 amino acids. The V and J ends lost 0 bases and 1 base, in that order; junction bases with no gene match: 2. For the CDR3, the DNA is TGTGCCAGCAGCTTGGCTGGACAGGGGAACACCGGGGAGCTGTTTTTT. Encoded protein: CASSLAGQGNTGELFF.

The chain has TRBV2 and TRBJ2-3; possibly TRBD1 for D (5 bases). Germline V gene sequence: CDR1 SNHLY, CDR2 FYNNEI. Trimming took 4 bases from V and 3 from J, leaving 20 bases between them. This CDR3 is 17 amino acids long. DNA for the CDR3: TGTGCCAGCAGTGTCCTAGGGGAAGACCTATTTACAGATACGCAGTATTTT. Its translation: CASSVLGEDLFTDTQYF.

V and J are TRBV28 and TRBJ1-1; weak D call: TRBD1 (6 bases). Per the germline V gene, CDR1 is MDHEN and CDR2 is SYDVKM. The CDR3 consists of 12 residues. The ends were cut back, 10 bases at V and 6 bases at J, with 15 bases in the middle. The CDR3 DNA follows: TGTGCCACTCAAGGGGGGGCCTCTGAAGCTTTCTTT. Translation gives CATQGGASEAFF.

The gene calls are TRBV10-1 and TRBJ2-7, with a possible D match to TRBD1 (5 bases). The germline CDR1 and CDR2 sequences are WNHNN and SYGVQD (reference sequence). Trimming shortened V by 0 bases and J by 5 bases, and 14 bases separated the two germline ends. CDR3 size: 15 residues. In nucleotides, the CDR3 is TGCGCCAGCAGTGAGTCGAGTCAGGGAAAGAACGAGCAGTACTTC. Translating it yields CASSESSQGKNEQYF.

V gene TRBV5-1 combines with J gene TRBJ1-5; 9 bases match TRBD1. There are 16 residues in the CDR3. Germline CDR1 reads SGHRS; CDR2 reads YFSETQ. J was trimmed by 6 bases and V by 0 bases; bases with no gene match: 7. CDR3 sequence (DNA): TGCGCCAGCAGCTTGGGGGGACAGGGAGGGGGTCAGCCCCAGCATTTT. Protein product: CASSLGGQGGGQPQHF.

The V gene is TRBV7-3, the J gene TRBJ2-3, with D possibly matching TRBD2 (5 bases). Trimming took 2 bases from V and 3 from J, leaving 12 bases between them. The germline gives CDR1 SGHTA, CDR2 FQGTGA. The CDR3 is 15 residues long. The CDR3 loop is CASSLVGTRTDTQYF. CDR3 in DNA: TGTGCCAGCAGCTTAGTGGGAACTAGAACAGATACGCAGTATTTT.

J is TRBJ1-1 and V is TRBV27; D ambiguous. The V end lost 2 bases, the J end lost 1 base, and 8 bases lay between the germline ends. Germline assignment: CDR1 MNHEY and CDR2 SMNVEV (reference sequence). The CDR3 loop spans 14 amino acids. CDR3 nucleotides: TGTGCCAGCAGTTTACGGCGAGGGAACACTGAAGCTTTCTTT. Translating gives CASSLRRGNTEAFF.

The J gene is TRBJ2-2, the V gene TRBV9; D possibly corresponds to TRBD2 (7 bases). This CDR3 contains 15 residues. Germline CDR1 reads SGDLS; CDR2 reads YYNGEE. Trimming removed 5 bases from V and 2 bases from J, with 13 bases in between. As DNA, the CDR3 is TGTGCCAGCAGGGGGGCGGGGGCTAACACCGGGGAGCTGTTTTTT. This translates into CASRGAGANTGELFF.

This clone was seen once. The V call is TRBV30, the J call TRBJ1-3, with 7 bases identical to TRBD1. Germline loops: CDR1 GTSNPN, CDR2 SVGIG (reference sequence). The CDR3 loop spans 13 amino acids. After removal of 5 bases from V and 2 bases from J, the junction contained 3 bases not matched to a gene. The chain's CDR3 is CAWGTGAGNTIYF. CDR3 nucleotides: TGTGCCTGGGGAACAGGGGCTGGAAACACCATATATTTT.

The chain carries TRBV11-3 and TRBJ2-3; 8 nucleotides align to TRBD2. Germline lookup yields CDR1 SGHNT and CDR2 YENEEA. The V segment lost 2 bases and the J segment 5 bases; nucleotides outside the gene matches: 6. CDR3 length: 15 amino acids. The CDR3 region has the DNA TGTGCCAGCAGCTTACGGCGGGGGGCGGGAGATACGCAGTATTTT. Protein sequence: CASSLRRGAGDTQYF.

CDR3 nucleotides: TGTGCCAGCAGAACAGGGGGGGCAGCAGATGGCTACACCTTC. It yields the protein CASRTGGAADGYTF. The J gene is TRBJ1-2, the V gene TRBV27; 8 positions match TRBD1. The CDR3 extends over 14 amino acids. Trimming at V came to 6 bases and at J to 6 bases, leaving 9 bases not matched to a gene. Germline V gives CDR1 MNHEY, CDR2 SMNVEV (reference sequence).

This rearrangement joins TRBV6-5 to TRBJ2-2, with D uncertain. The CDR3 runs to 15 residues. With 0 bases removed from V and 2 bases from J, the gap between germline ends came to 7 bases. CDR1 is MNHEY, CDR2 SVGAGI, per germline. The CDR3 DNA reads TGTGCCAGCAGTTACTCGACTGTAAACACCGGGGAGCTGTTTTTT. Protein: CASSYSTVNTGELFF.

The chain is built from TRBV5-4 and TRBJ1-2; 7 nucleotides match TRBD1. This CDR3 has 14 amino acids. Per the germline V gene, CDR1 is SGHNT and CDR2 is YYREEE (reference sequence). V lost 1 base to trimming and J lost 8 bases; unmatched junction nucleotides: 8. The CDR3 loop reads CASSLSQGESGYTF. CDR3 DNA: TGTGCCAGCAGCTTGTCCCAGGGGGAGAGCGGCTACACCTTC.

V is TRBV30 and J is TRBJ2-2; D unresolved. The CDR3 sequence is 15 residues long. Trimming stripped 0 bases from V and 5 bases from J, with 13 bases between. The germline V gene encodes CDR1 GTSNPN and CDR2 SVGIG (reference sequence). CDR3 nucleotide sequence: TGTGCCTGGAGTGTACTGTCAGGTGGTACCGGGGAGCTGTTTTTT. Its translation: CAWSVLSGGTGELFF.

J is TRBJ2-7 and V is TRBV15; tentatively, D is TRBD2 (7 bases). The germline V gene encodes CDR1 LNHNV and CDR2 YYDKDF (reference sequence). With 7 bases removed from V and 6 bases from J, the gap between germline ends came to 22 bases. This CDR3 comprises 15 residues. DNA for the CDR3: TGTGCCACCAACGCGGGGGCCCTTCCCTCGGGCGAGCAGTACTTC. Protein sequence: CATNAGALPSGEQYF.

This chain links TRBV2 with TRBJ2-2; TRBD1 matches 7 bases. The germline V gene has CDR1 SNHLY and CDR2 FYNNEI. The CDR3 has 13 residues. Trimming took 8 bases from V and 5 from J; bases not matched to a gene: 5. The CDR3 DNA reads as TGTGCCAGCCGCCAGGGGGAAACCGGGGAGCTGTTTTTT. As protein: CASRQGETGELFF. The variable domain in full, with the rest retrieved from reference TRBV2 and TRBJ2-2, is EPEVTQTPSHQVTQMGQEVILRCVPISNHLYFYWYRQILGQKVEFLVSFYNNEISEKSEIFDDQFSVERPDGSNFTLKIRSTKLEDSAMYFCASRQGETGELFFGEGSRLTVL.

The V and J genes are TRBV11-2 and TRBJ2-7; 8 positions agree with TRBD2. Germline V gene data show CDR1 as SGHAT and CDR2 as FQNNGV. This CDR3 has 18 amino acids. With 5 bases clipped from V and 2 bases from J, the junction kept 17 bases outside the gene matches. CDR3 loop: CASSDPHLASGSTYEQYF. CDR3 DNA sequence: TGTGCCAGCAGCGATCCACATTTAGCTAGCGGGTCCACCTACGAGCAGTACTTC.

The chain carries TRBV6-5 and TRBJ1-1; TRBD1 matches at 9 bases. The germline CDR1 and CDR2 sequences are MNHEY and SVGAGI. Trimming removed 4 bases from V and 1 base from J; junction bases left unmatched: 4. The CDR3 length is 15 residues. The CDR3 sequence is CASSSPGQGNTEAFF. The CDR3 DNA is TGTGCCAGCAGTTCGCCGGGACAGGGGAACACTGAAGCTTTCTTT.